The entry below gives a single T cell receptor (beta chain) sequence along with its context. These data originate in a study of cytomegalovirus exposure and HLA in healthy donors. With 6 bases clipped from V and 8 bases from J, the junction kept 9 bases outside the gene matches. The germline CDR1 and CDR2 sequences are SNHLY and FYNNEI. The CDR3 spans 14 residues. Primers: 60 Vbeta forward and 13 Jbeta reverse. Profiling relied on immunoSEQ multiplex PCR, and the TCRdb table lists in-frame clones only, not all of them. Here the sample spans fewer than 200,000 clones, over 75% being singletons. Sequencing was done on a sample of PBMCs. V usage is TRBV2 and J usage is TRBJ1-2; 10 nucleotides line up with TRBD1. This receptor was taken from a woman between 18 and 29 years old in good health and CMV-seronegative. DNA for the CDR3: TGTGCCAGCAGAGGACGACAGGGGGCGTTAGGCTACACCTTC. This codes for CASRGRQGALGYTF.